This TCR beta chain was recovered during a study of immune cell composition in non-small cell lung cancer (dated by TCRdb to the late 2010s). The study in broad terms: Histologic subtype, mostly lung adenocarcinoma or squamous cell carcinoma, was determined with H&E together with p63, CK5, Napsin A and TTF-1 immunohistochemistry. The subtype comparisons left out a few tumour specimens with TCR-beta data because those specimens were rare histological subtypes. TCR-beta sequencing from Adaptive Biotechnologies was done on 34 paired sets of NSCLC tumour and non-adjacent lung specimens and on roughly 28 tumour-only specimens. Supplementary cohort #1, approximately 11 lung adenocarcinoma cases, had paired tumour/lung TCR-beta sequencing and TIL populations generated to assess tumour reactivity. Study-level results and caveats: Across under 12 adenocarcinoma cases, the maximal tumour-associated clone frequency showed a strong correlation with TIL tumour reactivity, but overall clonality showed no such correlation. No significant correlation was found between tumour TCR-beta clonality and smoking pack-years. Nearly half of NSCLC cases had tumour-associated clones >0.5%, found in 25% to 35% of adenocarcinomas compared with about 82% of squamous carcinomas. The reactivity cohort included only ten to eleven cases, and whether tumour-reactive clones share sequences with the dominant in vivo tumour-associated clones was not shown. Top 10 clone scores and productive clonality were significantly higher in lung squamous cell carcinoma than in lung adenocarcinoma tumours.

The junction carries 9 bases between V and J, which are trimmed by 0 bases and 0 bases respectively. From the cysteine up to the phenylalanine, the CDR3 has a length of 16 residues. The read is trimmed to its CDR3 DNA, 48 bases read in frame from base 1. CDR1 LGHNA and CDR2 YNFKEQ are derived from the germline V gene. With regard to this clone: The antigen this receptor binds is unknown. No qualities accompany the bases; no much larger clone lies one base away.

A two-step multiplex PCR amplified TCR-beta CDR3 regions from genomic DNA, and the second step of the PCR added Illumina-compatible adaptors. TCR-beta immunosequencing was performed on an Illumina platform as a commercial immunoSEQ service. As for the original processing: Two measures summarised the repertoires: productive clonality, and Top 10 Clones, meaning the percentage of T-cell templates coming from the ten most frequent sequences. Productive clonality ranged from 0 to 1, with 1 indicating a monoclonal population. Tumour-associated clones were defined as sequences comprising at least 0.1% of tumour T-cell templates but absent from matched non-adjacent lung, identified via log10 scatter plots. Student's t-tests were used for two-group comparisons, ANOVA for comparisons across stages, and linear regression for relationships, with analyses done in GraphPad Prism7 and R. TCRdb's version of the immuneACCESS table is confined to in-frame rearrangements and falls short of the full clone set. An unresolved V gene accounts for under half of the shortfall where checked; the remainder is of unknown origin. V and J calls and clone size are given by that table; D and trimming were obtained from the DNA. Within this sample are fewer than 4,500 clones, with 60% to 70% of them counted one time only. The ten largest clonotypes hold 7.5% to 10% of the sample.

From frozen aliquots of unsorted single-cell suspensions, genomic DNA was isolated using the QIAamp DNA kit. Surgically resected non-small cell lung cancer tissue was used for the tumour samples. Tissues arrived within 2 hours after resection and were immediately processed into single-cell suspensions. Tissue was broken up mechanically, digested enzymatically with DNase I, collagenase I and hyaluronidase for roughly 30 minutes at 37 degrees C, and then filtered and RBC-lysed. Sequenced material: lung tumor tissue. The rearranged chain carries TRBV4-2 and TRBJ1-3; no D segment can be confidently identified. The sequence derives from a human donor with non-small cell lung cancer. The nucleotide sequence reads TGTGCCAGCAGCCAAGACTACGGAGCCTCTGGAAACACCATATATTTT. This translates into CASSQDYGASGNTIYF.